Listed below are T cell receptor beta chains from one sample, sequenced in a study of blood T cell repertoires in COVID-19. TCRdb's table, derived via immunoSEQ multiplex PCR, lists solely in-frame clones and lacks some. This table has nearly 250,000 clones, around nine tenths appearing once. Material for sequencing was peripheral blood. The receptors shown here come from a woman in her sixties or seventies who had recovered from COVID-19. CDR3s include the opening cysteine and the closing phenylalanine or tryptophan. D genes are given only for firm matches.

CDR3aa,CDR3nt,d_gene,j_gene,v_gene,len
CASSENRAETQYF,TGTGCCAGCAGTGAAAACAGGGCGGAGACCCAGTACTTC,-,TRBJ2-5,TRBV6-1,13
CASSFQGETQYF,TGTGCCAGCAGCTTTCAGGGGGAGACCCAGTACTTC,-,TRBJ2-5,TRBV11-2,12
CASSSRGLSTGELFF,TGTGCCAGCAGTTCCAGGGGGCTCAGCACCGGGGAGCTGTTTTTT,TRBD1,TRBJ2-2,TRBV27,15
CASSPEAHLYGYTF,TGTGCCAGCAGCCCTGAGGCACACCTTTATGGCTACACCTTC,-,TRBJ1-2,TRBV14,14
CAISGGGGSDTQYF,TGTGCCATCAGTGGTGGGGGGGGTTCAGATACGCAGTATTTT,TRBD2,TRBJ2-3,TRBV10-3,14
CASTRDREETQYF,TGTGCCAGCACCAGGGACAGGGAAGAGACCCAGTACTTC,TRBD1,TRBJ2-5,TRBV2,13
CASSPTAGWGQETQYF,TGTGCCAGCAGCCCCACGGCAGGGTGGGGCCAAGAGACCCAGTACTTC,-,TRBJ2-5,TRBV9,16
CASSLGYGTGVGYTF,TGCGCCAGCAGCTTGGGCTACGGGACAGGGGTTGGCTACACCTTC,TRBD1,TRBJ1-2,TRBV5-1,15
CASSQDVGQGLFGYTF,TGTGCCAGCAGCCAAGATGTGGGACAGGGGTTATTTGGCTACACCTTC,TRBD1,TRBJ1-2,TRBV4-2,16
CASSVGQGGSPLHF,TGTGCCAGCAGCGTAGGACAGGGTGGATCACCCCTCCACTTT,TRBD1,TRBJ1-6,TRBV9,14
CASSISGVYDEQFF,TGTGCCAGCAGCATCAGCGGGGTGTACGATGAGCAGTTCTTC,TRBD2,TRBJ2-1,TRBV7-9,14
CASSGTGGNQPQHF,TGTGCCAGTAGCGGGACAGGGGGAAACCAGCCCCAGCATTTT,TRBD1,TRBJ1-5,TRBV19,14
CASNTFLELNYGYTF,TGTGCCAGCAACACCTTCTTGGAGCTTAACTATGGCTACACCTTC,-,TRBJ1-2,TRBV6-5,15